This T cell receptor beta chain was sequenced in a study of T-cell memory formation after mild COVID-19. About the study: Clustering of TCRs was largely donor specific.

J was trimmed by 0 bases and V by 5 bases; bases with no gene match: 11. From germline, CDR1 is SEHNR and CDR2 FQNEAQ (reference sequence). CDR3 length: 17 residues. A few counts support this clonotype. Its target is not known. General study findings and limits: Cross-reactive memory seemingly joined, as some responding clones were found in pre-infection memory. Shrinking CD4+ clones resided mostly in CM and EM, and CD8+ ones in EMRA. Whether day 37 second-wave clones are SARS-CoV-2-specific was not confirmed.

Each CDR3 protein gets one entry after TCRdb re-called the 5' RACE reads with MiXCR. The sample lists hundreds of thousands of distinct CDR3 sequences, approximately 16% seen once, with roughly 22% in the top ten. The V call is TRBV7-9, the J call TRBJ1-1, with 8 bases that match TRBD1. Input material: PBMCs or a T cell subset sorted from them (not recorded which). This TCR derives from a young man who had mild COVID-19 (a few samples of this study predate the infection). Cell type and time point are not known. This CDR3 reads CASSSAAGTGLNTEAFF. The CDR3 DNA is TGTGCCAGCAGCAGCGCGGCCGGGACAGGCCTGAACACTGAAGCTTTCTTT. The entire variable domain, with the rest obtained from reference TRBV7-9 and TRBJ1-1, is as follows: DTGVSQNPRHKITKRGQNVTFRCDPISEHNRLYWYRQTLGQGPEFLTYFQNEAQLEKSRLLSDRFSAERPKGSFSTLEIQRTEQGDSAMYLCASSSAAGTGLNTEAFFGQGTRLTVV.